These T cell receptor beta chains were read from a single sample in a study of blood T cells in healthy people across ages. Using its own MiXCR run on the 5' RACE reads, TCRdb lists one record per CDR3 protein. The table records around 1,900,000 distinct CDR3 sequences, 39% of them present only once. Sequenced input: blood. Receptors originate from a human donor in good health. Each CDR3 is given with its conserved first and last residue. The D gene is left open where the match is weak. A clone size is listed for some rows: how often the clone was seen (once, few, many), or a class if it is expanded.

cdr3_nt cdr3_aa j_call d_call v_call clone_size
TGTGCCAGCAGCTTGAACCCGCGTCCTTCGACCCAGCCCCAGCATTTT CASSLNPRPSTQPQHF TRBJ1-5 - TRBV11-2 -
TGTGCCAGCAGCCTAGGACAGTCTCAAGGCTACACCTTC CASSLGQSQGYTF TRBJ1-2 - TRBV9 -
TGTGCCAGCAGTTACTCGGCGCCAGGCAGCACAGATACGCAGTATTTT CASSYSAPGSTDTQYF TRBJ2-3 - TRBV6-6 -
TGTGCCAGCAGCTGGGGAGGGGGCGGAGGGGCCAACGTCCTGACTTTC CASSWGGGGGANVLTF TRBJ2-6 - TRBV12-3/TRBV12-4 few
TGCGCCAGCAGCCAAGATTCGGGCAGGCTTACTACCGGGGAGCTGTTTTTT CASSQDSGRLTTGELFF TRBJ2-2 - TRBV4-1 few
TGTGCCAGCAGCTTAGGTGGGGGGGCTGACATTCAGTACTTC CASSLGGGADIQYF TRBJ2-4 - TRBV7-2 -
TGCAGCGACCCGCTGACTAGCGGGGGAGAACAAGAGACCCAGTACTTC CSDPLTSGGEQETQYF TRBJ2-5 TRBD2 TRBV20-1 -
TGTGCCAGCAGCGAGGGTTCCCTCCAGGACAAAAACATTCAGTACTTC CASSEGSLQDKNIQYF TRBJ2-4 - TRBV7-9 -
TGTGCCAGCAGCCAAGATCGATATGGGGCGAACAATGAGCAGTTCTTC CASSQDRYGANNEQFF TRBJ2-1 - TRBV4-2 -
TGTGCCAGCACCCCTCTAAAGGGTGAGCAGTTCTTC CASTPLKGEQFF TRBJ2-1 - TRBV21-1 -
TGTGCCAGCAGCTCTAGAAGGGACAGAGGCGAAAAACTGTTTTTT CASSSRRDRGEKLFF TRBJ1-4 TRBD1 TRBV7-2 -
TGTGCCACCAGCAGAGCTAGATTGGGGGAGACCCAGTACTTC CATSRARLGETQYF TRBJ2-5 - TRBV15 many
TGCAGTGCTGCCAGGGGGCAAGAGACCCAGTACTTC CSAARGQETQYF TRBJ2-5 TRBD1 TRBV20-1 -
TGCAGTGCTAGGACCTATGAAGCTTTCTTT CSARTYEAFF TRBJ1-1 - TRBV20-1 -